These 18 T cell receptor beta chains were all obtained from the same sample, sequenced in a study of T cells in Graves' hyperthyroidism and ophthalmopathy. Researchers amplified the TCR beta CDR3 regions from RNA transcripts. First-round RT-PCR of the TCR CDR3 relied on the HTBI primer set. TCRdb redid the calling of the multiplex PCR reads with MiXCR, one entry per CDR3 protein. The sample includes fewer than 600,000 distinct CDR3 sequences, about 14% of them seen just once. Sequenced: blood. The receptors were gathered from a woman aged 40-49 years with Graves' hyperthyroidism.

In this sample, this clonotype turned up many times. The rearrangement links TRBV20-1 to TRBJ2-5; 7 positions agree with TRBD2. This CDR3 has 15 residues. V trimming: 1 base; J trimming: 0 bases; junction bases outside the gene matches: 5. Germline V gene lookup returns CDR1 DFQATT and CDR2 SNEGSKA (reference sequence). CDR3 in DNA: TGCAGTGCTAGAGGAGGACTAGATTACCAAGAGACCCAGTACTTC. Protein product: CSARGGLDYQETQYF.

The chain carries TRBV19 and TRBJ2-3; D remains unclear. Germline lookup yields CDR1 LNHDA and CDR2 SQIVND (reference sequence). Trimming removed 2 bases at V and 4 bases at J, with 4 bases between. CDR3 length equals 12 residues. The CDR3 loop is CASSIPADTQYF. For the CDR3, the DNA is TGTGCCAGTAGTATACCGGCAGATACGCAGTATTTT.

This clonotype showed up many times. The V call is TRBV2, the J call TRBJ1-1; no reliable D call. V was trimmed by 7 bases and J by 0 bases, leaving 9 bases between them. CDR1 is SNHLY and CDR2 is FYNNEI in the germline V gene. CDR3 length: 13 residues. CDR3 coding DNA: TGTGCCAGCAAGGTAGACATGAACACTGAAGCTTTCTTT. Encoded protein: CASKVDMNTEAFF.

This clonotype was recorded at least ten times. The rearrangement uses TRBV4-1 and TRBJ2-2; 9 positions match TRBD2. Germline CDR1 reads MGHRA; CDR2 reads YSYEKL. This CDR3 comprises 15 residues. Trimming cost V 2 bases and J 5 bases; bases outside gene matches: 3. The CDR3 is CASSQSGRNTGELFF. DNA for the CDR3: TGCGCCAGCAGCCAAAGCGGGAGGAATACCGGGGAGCTGTTTTTT.

The CDR3 reads CASSLAPGQGDYGYTF. The CDR3 coding sequence is TGTGCCAGCAGCTTAGCTCCGGGACAGGGTGACTATGGCTACACCTTC. The V and J genes are TRBV7-6 and TRBJ1-2; the match to TRBD1 covers 9 bases. Germline V gene lookup returns CDR1 SGHVS and CDR2 FNYEAQ. The CDR3 runs to 16 residues. V lost 0 bases, J lost 3 bases, and 5 bases stayed unmatched. Using reference TRBV7-6 and TRBJ1-2 for the parts outside the CDR3, the full variable domain is GAGVSQSPRYKVTKRGQDVALRCDPISGHVSLYWYRQALGQGPEFLTYFNYEAQQDKSGLPNDRFSAERPEGSISTLTIQRTEQRDSAMYRCASSLAPGQGDYGYTFGSGTRLTVV.

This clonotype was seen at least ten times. The CDR3 reads CASSFGLQTYNEQFF. The CDR3 DNA reads as TGCGCCAGCAGCTTCGGACTCCAAACCTACAATGAGCAGTTCTTC. V is TRBV5-1 and J is TRBJ2-1; D might be TRBD2 (5 bases). The CDR3 contains 15 residues. The germline gives CDR1 SGHRS, CDR2 YFSETQ. V lost 2 bases and J lost 2, with 11 bases in between.

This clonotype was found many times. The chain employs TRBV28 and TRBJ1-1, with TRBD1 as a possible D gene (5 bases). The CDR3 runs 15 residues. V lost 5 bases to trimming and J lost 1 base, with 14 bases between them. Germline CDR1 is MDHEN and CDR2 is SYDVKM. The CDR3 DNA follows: TGTGCCAGCAGTGCAGCGGGACTTACGAACACTGAAGCTTTCTTT. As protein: CASSAAGLTNTEAFF.

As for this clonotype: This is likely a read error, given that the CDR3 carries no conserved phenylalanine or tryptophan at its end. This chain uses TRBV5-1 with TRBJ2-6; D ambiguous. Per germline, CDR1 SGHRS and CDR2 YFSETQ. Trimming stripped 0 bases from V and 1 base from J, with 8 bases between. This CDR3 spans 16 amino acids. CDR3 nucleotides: TGCGCCAGCAGCTTGGGTTTGGGGTCTGGGGCCAACGTCCTGACTCTC. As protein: CASSLGLGSGANVLTL.

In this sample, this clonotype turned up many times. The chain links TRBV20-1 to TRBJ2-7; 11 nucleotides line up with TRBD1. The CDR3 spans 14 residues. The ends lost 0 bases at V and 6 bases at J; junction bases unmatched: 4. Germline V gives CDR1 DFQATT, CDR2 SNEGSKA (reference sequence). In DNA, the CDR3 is TGCAGTGCTAGAGATGGACAGGGGGCAGGCGAGCAGTACTTC. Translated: CSARDGQGAGEQYF.

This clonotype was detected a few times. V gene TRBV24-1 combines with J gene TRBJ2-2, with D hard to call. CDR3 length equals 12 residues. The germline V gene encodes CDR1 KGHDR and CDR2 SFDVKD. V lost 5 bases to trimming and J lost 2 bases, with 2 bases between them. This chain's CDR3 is CATSVNTGELFF. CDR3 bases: TGTGCCACCAGTGTAAACACCGGGGAGCTGTTTTTT.

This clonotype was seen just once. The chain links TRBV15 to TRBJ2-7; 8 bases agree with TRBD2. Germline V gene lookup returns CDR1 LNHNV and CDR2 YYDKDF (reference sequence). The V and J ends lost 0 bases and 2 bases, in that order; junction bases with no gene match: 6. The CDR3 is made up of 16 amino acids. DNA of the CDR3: TGTGCCACCAGCAGAGAGTTACTAGCGGAGACCTACGAGCAGTACTTC. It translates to CATSRELLAETYEQYF. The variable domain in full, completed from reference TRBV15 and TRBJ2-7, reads DAMVIQNPRYQVTQFGKPVTLSCSQTLNHNVMYWYQQKSSQAPKLLFHYYDKDFNNEADTPDNFQSRRPNTSFCFLDIRSPGLGDTAMYLCATSRELLAETYEQYFGPGTRLTVT.

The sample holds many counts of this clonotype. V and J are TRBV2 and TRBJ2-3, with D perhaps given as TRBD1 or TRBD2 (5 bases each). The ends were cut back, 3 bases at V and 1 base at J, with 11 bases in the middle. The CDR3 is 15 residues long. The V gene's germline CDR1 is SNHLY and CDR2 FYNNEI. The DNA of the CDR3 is TGTGCCAGCAGTGATCGAGGGACCCGCACAGATACGCAGTATTTT. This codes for CASSDRGTRTDTQYF. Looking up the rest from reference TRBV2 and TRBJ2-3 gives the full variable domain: EPEVTQTPSHQVTQMGQEVILRCVPISNHLYFYWYRQILGQKVEFLVSFYNNEISEKSEIFDDQFSVERPDGSNFTLKIRSTKLEDSAMYFCASSDRGTRTDTQYFGPGTRLTVL.

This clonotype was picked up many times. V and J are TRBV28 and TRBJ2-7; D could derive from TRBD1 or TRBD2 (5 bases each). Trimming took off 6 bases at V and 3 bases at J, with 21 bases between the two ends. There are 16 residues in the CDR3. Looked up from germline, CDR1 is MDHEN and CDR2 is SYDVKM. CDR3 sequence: CASSYGFWGRNYEQYF. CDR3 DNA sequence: TGTGCCAGCAGCTATGGATTTTGGGGGAGAAACTACGAGCAGTACTTC.

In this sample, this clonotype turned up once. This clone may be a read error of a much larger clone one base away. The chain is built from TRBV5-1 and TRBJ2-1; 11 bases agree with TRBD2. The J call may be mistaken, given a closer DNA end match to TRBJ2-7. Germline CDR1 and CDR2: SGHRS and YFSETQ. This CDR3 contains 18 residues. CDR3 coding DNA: TGCGCCAGCAGCTTTTGGCTAGCGGGAGGTCTCCCCTACAATGAGCAGTACTTC. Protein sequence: CASSFWLAGGLPYNEQYF.

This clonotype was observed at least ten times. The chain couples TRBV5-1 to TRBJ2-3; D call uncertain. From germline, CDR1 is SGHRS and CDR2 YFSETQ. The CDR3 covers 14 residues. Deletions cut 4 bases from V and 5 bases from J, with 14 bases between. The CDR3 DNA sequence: TGCGCCAGCAGCGGACGTAACTATGGAGATACGCAGTATTTT. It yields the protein CASSGRNYGDTQYF.

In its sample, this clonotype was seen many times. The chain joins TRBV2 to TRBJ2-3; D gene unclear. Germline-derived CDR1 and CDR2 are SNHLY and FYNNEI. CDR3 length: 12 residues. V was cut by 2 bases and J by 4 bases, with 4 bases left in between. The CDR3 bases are TGTGCCAGCAGTGAACTCTCAGATACGCAGTATTTT. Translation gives CASSELSDTQYF.

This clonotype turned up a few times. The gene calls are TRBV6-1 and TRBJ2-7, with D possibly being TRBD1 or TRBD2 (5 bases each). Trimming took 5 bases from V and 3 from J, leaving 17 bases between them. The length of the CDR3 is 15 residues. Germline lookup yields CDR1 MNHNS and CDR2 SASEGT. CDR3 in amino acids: CASSRKDTGGYEQYF. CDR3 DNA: TGTGCCAGCAGTAGAAAGGACACCGGAGGCTACGAGCAGTACTTC.

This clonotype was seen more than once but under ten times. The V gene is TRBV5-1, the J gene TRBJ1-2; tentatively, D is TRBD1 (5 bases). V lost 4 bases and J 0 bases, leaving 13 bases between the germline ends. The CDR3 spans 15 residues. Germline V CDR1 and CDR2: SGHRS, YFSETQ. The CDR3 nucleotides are TGCGCCAGCAGCAACTCGCCGACAGCTAACTATGGCTACACCTTC. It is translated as CASSNSPTANYGYTF.